Below, 10 T cell receptor beta chains from the same sample are listed, as sequenced in a study of vaccination and CD4 T cells after COVID-19. Stated treatment: roughly 10-day PBMC culture with coronavirus spike peptide pools or control peptides (ViraFEST assay). For these receptors, no antigen is known. Sequenced with the Oncomine TCR Beta short-read assay was DNA taken from cultured CD4+ T cells. Using its own MiXCR run on the PCR reads, TCRdb lists one record per CDR3 protein. This table has 20,000 to 25,000 distinct CDR3 sequences, 58% appearing once. Sequenced material: CD4+ T cells from blood, cultured in vitro. These receptors were taken from a human donor who had recovered from COVID-19.

This clonotype was counted a few times. This chain joins TRBV7-2 and TRBJ1-1, with 7 nucleotides matching TRBD1. The CDR3 covers 14 residues. Unmatched junction bases numbered 5, after V lost 6 bases and J lost 1 base. The germline V gene encodes CDR1 SGHTA and CDR2 FQGNSA. The CDR3 region is CASRTGLWNTEAFF. The CDR3 DNA sequence: TGTGCCAGCAGGACAGGGTTGTGGAACACTGAAGCTTTCTTT.

The chain is built from TRBV4-2 and TRBJ2-5; D gene ambiguous. V lost 4 bases to trimming and J lost 2 bases, with 8 bases between them. Germline V gene data show CDR1 as LGHNA and CDR2 as YNFKEQ. This CDR3 is 13 amino acids long. The CDR3 spells CASSPTTQETQYF. CDR3 nucleotide sequence: TGTGCCAGCAGCCCTACAACACAAGAGACCCAGTACTTC.

This clonotype has a handful of counts. The V and J genes are TRBV20-1 and TRBJ2-2; D gene uncertain. CDR3 length: 12 residues. CDR1 and CDR2 from the germline V gene are DFQATT and SNEGSKA (reference sequence). The ends were cut back, 3 bases at V and 1 base at J, with 3 bases in the middle. As DNA, the CDR3 is TGCAGTGCTAGGCTGAACACCGGGGAGCTGTTTTTT. The encoded protein is CSARLNTGELFF.

The V call is TRBV7-2, the J call TRBJ2-7; maybe TRBD1 (5 bases). Trimming took off 5 bases at V and 6 bases at J, with 17 bases between the two ends. The V gene's germline CDR1 is SGHTA and CDR2 FQGNSA. The CDR3 has 14 amino acids. CDR3 in amino acids: CASSPLQAVSEQYF. CDR3 sequence (DNA): TGTGCCAGCAGCCCATTACAGGCGGTTTCCGAGCAGTACTTC. Full variable domain (remainder filled in from reference TRBV7-2 and TRBJ2-7): GAGVSQSPSNKVTEKGKDVELRCDPISGHTALYWYRQSLGQGLEFLIYFQGNSAPDKSGLPSDRFSAERTGGSVSTLTIQRTQQEDSAVYLCASSPLQAVSEQYFGPGTRLTVT.

This rearrangement joins TRBV6-1 to TRBJ1-3, with TRBD1 identical over 12 bases. The CDR3 contains 16 residues. The junction had 7 bases not matched to a gene; V was cut back by 6 bases and J by 4 bases. The V gene's germline CDR1 is MNHNS and CDR2 SASEGT. DNA for the CDR3: TGTGCCAGCAGACAAGGGGACAGGGGGCCGGGAAACACCATATATTTT. This encodes CASRQGDRGPGNTIYF.

The chain couples TRBV20-1 to TRBJ1-5; tentatively, D is TRBD1 (5 bases). CDR1 DFQATT and CDR2 SNEGSKA come from the germline V gene (reference sequence). The CDR3 contains 16 residues. Trimming stripped 0 bases from V and 5 bases from J, with 17 bases between. The DNA of the CDR3 is TGCAGTGCTAGAGATCCGAGGAGGGGTAAAGATCAGCCCCAGCATTTT. Amino acids: CSARDPRRGKDQPQHF.

As DNA, the CDR3 is TGTGCCAGCGCACGGGTCAGCTCCTACGAGCAGTACTTC. It translates to CASARVSSYEQYF. The V call is TRBV27, the J call TRBJ2-7; D remains ambiguous. Per the germline V gene, CDR1 is MNHEY and CDR2 is SMNVEV (reference sequence). The CDR3 runs 13 residues. Trimming removed 8 bases at V and 0 bases at J, with 11 bases between.

V and J are TRBV12-3 or TRBV12-4 and TRBJ1-6, with D hard to call. The V end lost 4 bases, the J end lost 10 bases, and 11 bases lay between the germline ends. The CDR3 sequence is 13 residues long. The CDR3 loop is CASSSLLGSPLHF. In DNA, the CDR3 is TGTGCCAGCAGTTCTTTACTCGGGTCACCCCTCCACTTT.

This clonotype has only a few counts. The V gene is TRBV19, the J gene TRBJ1-2; unclear D gene. The CDR3 sequence is 15 residues long. The V gene's germline CDR1 is LNHDA and CDR2 SQIVND (reference sequence). The V gene lost 7 bases and the J gene lost 5 bases, with 20 bases spanning the gap. CDR3 sequence reads: CASKRNPTGYYGYTF. CDR3 DNA sequence: TGTGCCAGTAAAAGGAACCCGACGGGGTATTATGGCTACACCTTC.

The CDR3 DNA reads as TGTGCCAGTAGTAAGATAGGAGTTAGCAATCAGCCCCAGCATTTT. Encoded protein: CASSKIGVSNQPQHF. The rearrangement links TRBV19 to TRBJ1-5; D not resolved. Trimming removed 4 bases at V and 0 bases at J, with 10 bases between. Germline V gene data show CDR1 as LNHDA and CDR2 as SQIVND (reference sequence). The CDR3 runs 15 residues.